These T cell receptor beta chains were read from a single sample in a study of blood T cells in healthy people across ages. TCRdb redid the calling of the 5' RACE reads with MiXCR, one entry per CDR3 protein. The sample lists about 1.5 million distinct CDR3 sequences; around 40% were seen once. The sequenced sample consisted of blood. These receptors all come from a woman aged 18-35 years in good health. Each CDR3 is given with its conserved first and last residue. A D gene is named only where the DNA matches it firmly. Expanded clones are given a class, and other clones once, few, many or no size at all.

>TRBV20-1|TRBJ2-7|few|NA
TGCAGTGCTAGCCCGGATGCTAGCGAGAGCTCCTACAATGAGCAGTACTTC
CSASPDASESSYNEQYF
>TRBV6-6|TRBJ1-1|few|TRBD1
TGTGCCAGCAGTCCCGGACAGGGGAGCGTGGAGACTGAAGCTTTCTTT
CASSPGQGSVETEAFF
>TRBV15|TRBJ1-3|NA|NA
TGTGCCACCGGCGAGGGAGGAAACACCATATATTTT
CATGEGGNTIYF
>TRBV20-1|TRBJ1-5|few|NA
TGCAGTGCTGGGGTCGAGGGGCGTAGCAATCAGCCCCAGCATTTT
CSAGVEGRSNQPQHF
>TRBV27|TRBJ1-5|NA|NA
TGTGCCAGCACCCCGTTGGGGTTCCATCAGCCCCAGCATTTT
CASTPLGFHQPQHF
>TRBV27|TRBJ2-1|few|NA
TGTGCCAGCCACGGGGTTCACAATGAGCAGTTCTTC
CASHGVHNEQFF
>TRBV12-3/TRBV12-4|TRBJ2-1|NA|NA
TGTGCCAGCACTTTGACAGCCCCCTCCTACAATGAGCAGTTCTTC
CASTLTAPSYNEQFF
>TRBV7-6|TRBJ1-1|many|NA
TGTGCCAGCAGCTTTGGGGGGCTAGGCACTGAAGCTTTCTTT
CASSFGGLGTEAFF
>TRBV28|TRBJ2-3|few|NA
TGTGCCAGCAACATACTAGGAAGCACAGATACGCAGTATTTT
CASNILGSTDTQYF
>TRBV28|TRBJ1-4|few|NA
TGTGCCAGCAGTTGGGACACTCGGCCACAACTGTTTTTT
CASSWDTRPQLFF
>TRBV9|TRBJ2-3|NA|NA
TGTGCCAGCAGCGCCGAGGGGGCTAGCGGGCCGTCAGATACGCAGTATTTT
CASSAEGASGPSDTQYF
>TRBV20-1|TRBJ1-2|NA|NA
TGCAGTGCTAGAAAGTCTGGACCTGAGGGCTACACCTTC
CSARKSGPEGYTF
>TRBV2|TRBJ1-1|NA|NA
TGTGCCAGCATGGGCGGTGTGGGAGCCACTGAAGCTTTCTTT
CASMGGVGATEAFF
>TRBV7-2|TRBJ2-7|NA|TRBD1
TGTGCCAGCCACCCGGGACAGGGCTACGAGCAGTACTTC
CASHPGQGYEQYF
>TRBV10-3|TRBJ2-1|few|TRBD2
TGTGCCATCAGTGGACTAGCGGGGGCCTACATGTTCTTC
CAISGLAGAYMFF
>TRBV9|TRBJ2-1|NA|NA
TGTGCCAGCAGCGTAGAGGTGACGAGGTCCAATGAGCAGTTCTTC
CASSVEVTRSNEQFF
>TRBV3-1|TRBJ1-1|NA|TRBD1
TGTGCCAGCGGCCAGGGGGCTAGCACTGAAGCTTTCTTT
CASGQGASTEAFF
>TRBV25-1|TRBJ1-5|few|TRBD1
TGTGCCATCCGAACCGGGACAGCCTTCCCACCCAATCAGCCCCAGCATTTT
CAIRTGTAFPPNQPQHF
>TRBV10-3|TRBJ2-3|few|TRBD2
TGTGCCATCAGCGACGGGACTAGCGGGAGACCCACAGATACGCAGTATTTT
CAISDGTSGRPTDTQYF
>TRBV7-3|TRBJ1-2|NA|TRBD1
TGTGCCAGCAGCTCCACCGGGACAGACGGCTACACCTTC
CASSSTGTDGYTF
>TRBV9|TRBJ2-1|NA|TRBD2
TGTGCCAGCAGCGACGGGACTAGCGGGGGGGCATACAATGAGCAGTTCTTC
CASSDGTSGGAYNEQFF
>TRBV18|TRBJ1-1|NA|NA
TGTGCCAGCTCACGGGACGGTATGAACACTGAAGCTTTCTTT
CASSRDGMNTEAFF
>TRBV20-1|TRBJ2-1|NA|NA
TGCAGTGCTAGAGAGGCTAGCAGAAGCAATGAGCAGTTCTTC
CSAREASRSNEQFF
>TRBV7-2|TRBJ2-4|once|TRBD2
TGTGCCAGCAGCTTAGCACTAGCGGGAGGCGAGCGGTACTTC
CASSLALAGGERYF
>TRBV6-6|TRBJ1-1|NA|TRBD1
TGTGCCAGCAGGCGACAGGGGGCGGGCGCTTTCTTT
CASRRQGAGAFF
>TRBV20-1|TRBJ2-1|many|NA
TGCAGTGCTACCGGCTCCTCCTACAATGAGCAGTTCTTC
CSATGSSYNEQFF
>TRBV6-5|TRBJ2-5|NA|TRBD1
TGTGCCAGCAGCTCAGGGGGCGAGGGGGAAGAGACCCAGTACTTC
CASSSGGEGEETQYF
>TRBV7-6|TRBJ2-1|few|NA
TGTGCCAGCAGCTCTGCTGGAGGGGAGCAGTTCTTC
CASSSAGGEQFF
>TRBV15|TRBJ2-1|NA|TRBD2
TGTGCCACCTTGACTAGCGTTTACAATGAGAAGTTCTTC
CATLTSVYNEKFF
>TRBV29-1|TRBJ1-1|NA|NA
TGCAGCGTTGAAGATCGATGGGCGGTGAACACTGAAGCTTTCTTT
CSVEDRWAVNTEAFF
>TRBV9|TRBJ2-1|many|TRBD2
TGTGCCAGCAGCGTTAGCGGGAGTACCTACAATGAGCAGTTCTTC
CASSVSGSTYNEQFF
>TRBV7-6|TRBJ2-7|NA|TRBD1
TGTGCCAGCAGCTTGGAACAGGGGTTCTCCTACGATCAGTACTTC
CASSLEQGFSYDQYF
>TRBV7-2|TRBJ2-7|few|TRBD2
TGTGCCAGCAGCTCACGACCAGCGGGGGGTTACGAGCAGTACTTC
CASSSRPAGGYEQYF
>TRBV5-1|TRBJ2-2|few|NA
TGCGCCAGCAGCTTTGGCCGAGACAGTGATAACACCGGGGAGTTGTTTTTT
CASSFGRDSDNTGELFF
>TRBV6-2/TRBV6-3|TRBJ1-6|NA|NA
TGTGCCAGCAGTTACGACTGGAATTCACCCCTCCACTTT
CASSYDWNSPLHF
>TRBV3-1|TRBJ2-3|NA|NA
TGTGCCAGCAGCCAAGAGTGGATAGATGGTGAGGGGACTAGCACAGATACGCAGTATTTT
CASSQEWIDGEGTSTDTQYF
>TRBV25-1|TRBJ2-5|NA|NA
TGTGCCAGCAGTGAAGGACTGCTCCAAGAGACCCAGTACTTC
CASSEGLLQETQYF
>TRBV15|TRBJ1-1|NA|NA
TGTGCCACCAGCAGAGATCCGGCACCGAACACTGAAGCTTTCTTT
CATSRDPAPNTEAFF
>TRBV29-1|TRBJ2-1|NA|TRBD1
TGCAGCGCCGACGTAGGACAGGGGGTAAATGAGCAGTTCTTC
CSADVGQGVNEQFF
>TRBV29-1|TRBJ1-2|NA|NA
TGCAGCGTTTTAACAGGGTCCCTCTATGGCTACACCTTC
CSVLTGSLYGYTF
>TRBV27|TRBJ1-5|NA|TRBD1
TGTGCCAGCAGCGGACAGGGAAGTATGCAGCCCCAGCATTTT
CASSGQGSMQPQHF
>TRBV12-5|TRBJ1-4|NA|NA
TGTGCTAGTGGTTTGGTGTCCGAAGAAAAACTGTTTTTT
CASGLVSEEKLFF
>TRBV5-1|TRBJ1-1|few|TRBD1
TGCGCCAGCAACCCAACAGGGGGATTCACTGAAGCTTTCTTT
CASNPTGGFTEAFF
>TRBV6-6|TRBJ1-2|NA|NA
TGTGCCAGCAGCACTCTCCCGACTACCTATGGCTACACCTTC
CASSTLPTTYGYTF
>TRBV20-1|TRBJ2-3|NA|NA
TGCAGTGCTAGAGGCCCCGGGACGTTGGGTGTTAATACGCAGTATTTT
CSARGPGTLGVNTQYF
>TRBV6-1|TRBJ1-6|few|NA
TGTGCCAGCAGTCGGTCCGGGGGGATACGGGGCGATAATTCACCCCTCCACTTT
CASSRSGGIRGDNSPLHF
>TRBV20-1|TRBJ1-3|NA|NA
TGCAGTGCTAGAGGGATGTCTGGAAACACCATATATTTT
CSARGMSGNTIYF
>TRBV29-1|TRBJ2-1|many|TRBD2
TGCAGCGTTACCGGGACTAGGTCCTACAATGAGCAGTTCTTC
CSVTGTRSYNEQFF
>TRBV4-1|TRBJ2-7|NA|NA
TGCGCCAGCAGCGTTCAACCGGGCCCCTACGAGCAGTACTTC
CASSVQPGPYEQYF
>TRBV7-3|TRBJ2-1|few|TRBD2
TGTGCCAGCAGCTCTGGCCAGCGGGAGTGGTACAATGAGCAGTTCTTC
CASSSGQREWYNEQFF
>TRBV12-3/TRBV12-4|TRBJ1-4|NA|NA
TGTGCCAGCAGGTTGAACAGGGAAAAACTGTTTTTT
CASRLNREKLFF
>TRBV6-2/TRBV6-3|TRBJ2-1|NA|NA
TGTGCCAGCAGTTCTTGGGGGGAAGGCTACAATGAGCAGTTCTTC
CASSSWGEGYNEQFF
>TRBV12-3/TRBV12-4|TRBJ2-6|few|NA
TGTGCCAGCAAGCAGAACTCTGGGGCCAACGTCCTGACTTTC
CASKQNSGANVLTF
>TRBV20-1|TRBJ2-1|NA|NA
TGCAGTGGCCAGGGGAGGCCCAATGAGCAGTTCTTC
CSGQGRPNEQFF